The entry below describes one T cell receptor (beta chain). Profiled with immunoSEQ multiplex PCR; TCRdb holds only in-frame clones, not every one. Of about 140,000 clones in the sample, around three quarters were seen once. The V gene lost 4 bases and the J gene lost 7 bases, with 16 bases spanning the gap. The CDR3 covers 15 residues. From germline, CDR1 is KGHDR and CDR2 SFDVKD. The sample comes from a study of blood T cell repertoires in COVID-19. Study-wide background: COVID-19 samples from acute and convalescent phases originated in the United States, Italy and Spain. Sample material is recorded as cDNA or gDNA derived from T cells, B-cell-depleted T cells, or PBMCs.

The chain is built from TRBV24-1 and TRBJ1-5; D unresolved. Sequencing was performed on peripheral blood. The receptor was isolated from a man between 60 and 70 years old with acute or convalescent COVID-19. CDR3 sequence (DNA): TGTGCCACCAGTGACCCGGACGGACCGGGGCAGCCCCAGCATTTT. Its protein is CATSDPDGPGQPQHF.